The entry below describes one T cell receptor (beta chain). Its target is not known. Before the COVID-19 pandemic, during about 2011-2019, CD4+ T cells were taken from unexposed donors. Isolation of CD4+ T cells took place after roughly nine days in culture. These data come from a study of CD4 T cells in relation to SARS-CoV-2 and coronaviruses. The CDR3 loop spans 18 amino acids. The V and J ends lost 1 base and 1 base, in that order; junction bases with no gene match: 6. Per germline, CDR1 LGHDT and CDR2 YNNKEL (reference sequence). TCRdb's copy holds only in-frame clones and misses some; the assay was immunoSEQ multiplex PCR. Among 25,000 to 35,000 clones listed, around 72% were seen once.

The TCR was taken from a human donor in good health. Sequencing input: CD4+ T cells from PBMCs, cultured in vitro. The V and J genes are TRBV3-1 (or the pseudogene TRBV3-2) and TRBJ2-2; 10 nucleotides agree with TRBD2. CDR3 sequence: CASSQVSGLALNTGELFF. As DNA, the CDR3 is TGTGCCAGCAGCCAAGTATCGGGACTAGCGTTGAACACCGGGGAGCTGTTTTTT.